This is a list of T cell receptor beta chains from one sample in a study of neoadjuvant anti-PD-1 for oral cavity cancer. Profiling relied on immunoSEQ multiplex PCR, and the TCRdb table lists in-frame clones only, not all of them. The data contain over 11,000 clones, 73% of them seen just once; the ten biggest clones take up about 2.8%. This specimen was PBMCs, taken after nivolumab (anti-PD-1) treatment. The receptors stem from a person between 40 and 80 years old with oral cavity squamous cell carcinoma. Both conserved end residues are part of each CDR3. The D gene is left open where the match is weak. Where a row states a size, it is once, few, many or the class of an expanded clone; other rows omit it.

J gene,D gene,V gene,clone size,CDR3 protein,CDR3 DNA
TRBJ2-7,-,TRBV6-5,-,CASSYSGGFSSYEQYF,TGTGCCAGCAGTTACTCGGGGGGCTTTAGCTCCTACGAGCAGTACTTC
TRBJ2-2,-,TRBV6-5,once,CASSPEAGLTGELFF,TGTGCCAGCAGCCCTGAGGCGGGACTCACCGGGGAGCTGTTTTTT
TRBJ2-3,-,TRBV25-1,-,CASSEGRGRMGTDTQYF,TGTGCCAGCAGTGAAGGAAGGGGTCGGATGGGGACAGATACGCAGTATTTT
TRBJ2-1,-,TRBV9,-,CASSVAPPSSYNEQFF,TGTGCCAGCAGCGTAGCCCCCCCTAGCTCCTACAATGAGCAGTTCTTC
TRBJ2-1,-,TRBV5-1,once,CASSFLGNEQFF,TGCGCCAGCAGCTTCCTAGGGAATGAGCAGTTCTTC
TRBJ2-7,-,TRBV5-4,-,CASSLGGGRFDEQYF,TGTGCCAGCAGCCTCGGCGGAGGGCGCTTTGACGAGCAGTACTTC
TRBJ1-2,-,TRBV6-5,-,CASSLRQEGGYTF,TGTGCCAGCAGCCTCCGACAGGAGGGTGGCTACACCTTC
TRBJ2-4,-,TRBV2,-,CASSPGTGDIQYF,TGTGCCAGCAGTCCTGGGACGGGTGACATTCAGTACTTC
TRBJ2-2,-,TRBV10-1,-,CASKGDTGELFF,TGCGCCAGCAAAGGGGACACCGGGGAGCTGTTTTTT
TRBJ1-1,TRBD1,TRBV6-1,-,CASQPYRGNTEAFF,TGTGCCAGCCAGCCTTACAGGGGGAACACTGAAGCTTTCTTT
TRBJ2-3,-,TRBV30,-,CAWGQRSTDTQYF,TGTGCCTGGGGACAGCGTAGCACAGATACGCAGTATTTT
TRBJ1-2,-,TRBV29-1,few,CSVDLPNYGYTF,TGCAGCGTTGATCTTCCGAACTATGGCTACACCTTC
TRBJ2-3,TRBD2,TRBV5-6,-,CVSSNPGRVDTQYF,TGTGTCAGCAGCAACCCGGGGAGGGTGGATACGCAGTATTTT
TRBJ2-4,-,TRBV6-1,-,CASSEWSLGIQNIQYF,TGTGCCAGCAGTGAATGGAGTTTGGGGATTCAAAACATTCAGTACTTC
TRBJ2-3,TRBD2,TRBV2,-,CACTSSGRVGTDTQYF,TGTGCCTGCACATCTAGCGGGAGGGTCGGCACAGATACGCAGTATTTT
TRBJ2-5,TRBD1,TRBV30,-,CAWSVGAGTGVETQYF,TGTGCCTGGAGTGTAGGTGCCGGGACAGGGGTGGAGACCCAGTACTTC
TRBJ2-2,TRBD2,TRBV5-1,-,CASSYGGTSGSPGELFF,TGCGCCAGCAGCTATGGAGGGACTAGCGGGAGCCCCGGGGAGCTGTTTTTT
TRBJ1-5,-,TRBV28,-,CASGGAANQPQHF,TGTGCCAGCGGGGGGGCGGCCAATCAGCCCCAGCATTTT
TRBJ2-7,-,TRBV7-9,-,CASSLAGDGEQYF,TGTGCCAGCAGCTTAGCGGGAGACGGCGAGCAGTACTTC
TRBJ2-5,TRBD2,TRBV7-8,-,CASSLGGSGRETQYF,TGTGCCAGCAGCTTAGGCGGTAGCGGGAGGGAGACCCAGTACTTC
TRBJ2-5,-,TRBV10-3,-,CAISDLRGQEEETQYF,TGTGCCATCAGTGACCTCCGGGGGCAGGAAGAGGAGACCCAGTACTTC
TRBJ2-7,-,TRBV7-8,-,CASSFNLFYEQYF,TGTGCCAGCAGCTTCAACCTTTTCTACGAGCAGTACTTC
TRBJ2-7,-,TRBV6-6,-,CASSRRDGGYEQYF,TGTGCCAGCAGTCGCCGGGACGGAGGCTACGAGCAGTACTTC
TRBJ1-2,TRBD1,TRBV9,-,CASSVAGRGLLDYGYTF,TGTGCCAGCAGCGTAGCGGGCAGGGGGCTACTAGACTATGGCTACACCTTC
TRBJ2-3,-,TRBV29-1,-,CSVDQQFTDTQYF,TGCAGCGTTGATCAACAGTTCACAGATACGCAGTATTTT
TRBJ1-3,TRBD1,TRBV5-1,-,CASSPGQAPGNTIYF,TGCGCCAGCAGCCCGGGACAGGCTCCTGGAAACACCATATATTTT
TRBJ2-7,TRBD1,TRBV23-1,-,CASSQSPQGEPYEQYF,TGCGCCAGCAGTCAATCTCCCCAGGGGGAGCCCTACGAGCAGTACTTC
TRBJ2-7,-,TRBV11-2,-,CASRLDAGSSYEQYF,TGTGCCAGCAGGTTGGACGCTGGAAGCTCCTACGAGCAGTACTTC
TRBJ2-1,-,TRBV7-6,-,CASSLRLNEQFF,TGTGCCAGCAGCTTAAGGCTTAATGAGCAGTTCTTC
TRBJ2-6,-,TRBV2,-,CASSEQSSGANVLTF,TGTGCCAGCAGTGAACAGAGCTCTGGGGCCAACGTCCTGACTTTC
TRBJ2-1,TRBD2,TRBV14,-,CASSQGLRTGGIYNEQFF,TGTGCCAGCAGCCAAGGTTTGAGGACGGGAGGGATCTACAATGAGCAGTTCTTC
TRBJ2-2,-,TRBV27,few,CASSFRGTGELFF,TGTGCCAGCAGTTTTAGGGGGACCGGGGAGCTGTTTTTT
TRBJ1-1,TRBD1,TRBV9,-,CASSVGTGVREAFF,TGTGCCAGCAGCGTAGGGACAGGGGTACGAGAAGCTTTCTTT
TRBJ1-5,TRBD1,TRBV7-8,-,CASSPTGGRGEPQHF,TGTGCCAGCAGCCCAACCGGTGGCAGGGGGGAGCCCCAGCATTTT
TRBJ2-4,-,TRBV5-1,-,CASSFFGGSAKNIQYF,TGCGCCAGCAGCTTTTTCGGGGGCTCGGCCAAAAACATTCAGTACTTC
TRBJ1-1,-,TRBV6-1,-,CASGQITEAFF,TGTGCCAGCGGACAAATCACTGAAGCTTTCTTT
TRBJ2-4,TRBD2,TRBV13,-,CASSLRAGGRNIQYF,TGTGCCAGCAGTTTAAGAGCGGGAGGGAGGAACATTCAGTACTTC
TRBJ2-4,-,TRBV27,-,CASSEQGALAKNIQYF,TGTGCCAGCAGTGAACAGGGAGCTCTAGCCAAAAACATTCAGTACTTC
TRBJ2-1,TRBD2,TRBV10-3,few,CAIKAGGPNEQFF,TGTGCCATAAAAGCGGGAGGGCCAAATGAGCAGTTCTTC
TRBJ2-7,TRBD1,TRBV28,-,CASSSSLTGTGRYEQYF,TGTGCCAGCAGTTCCTCTCTGACCGGGACAGGGAGGTACGAGCAGTACTTC
TRBJ2-5,-,TRBV28,-,CASSLGEEETQYF,TGTGCCAGCAGTTTAGGGGAGGAAGAGACCCAGTACTTC
TRBJ2-1,-,TRBV2,-,CASSEREGEQFF,TGTGCCAGCAGTGAAAGAGAGGGTGAGCAGTTCTTC
TRBJ2-1,TRBD2,TRBV19,-,CASTPLAGVPNEQFF,TGTGCCAGTACTCCACTAGCGGGAGTTCCTAATGAGCAGTTCTTC
TRBJ2-5,-,TRBV4-1,-,CASRGGSVETQYF,TGCGCCAGCAGGGGCGGGTCCGTAGAGACCCAGTACTTC
TRBJ1-1,-,TRBV11-2,-,CASSLARMNTEAFF,TGTGCCAGCAGCTTAGCGCGGATGAACACTGAAGCTTTCTTT
TRBJ1-1,-,TRBV19,-,CASSTVRGGTEAFF,TGTGCCAGTAGTACCGTGAGGGGGGGCACTGAAGCTTTCTTT
TRBJ2-7,TRBD2,TRBV11-2,once,CASSTRLAGGDEQYF,TGTGCCAGCAGCACCAGACTAGCGGGAGGGGACGAGCAGTACTTC
TRBJ2-5,TRBD2,TRBV30,-,CAWGGAPGLAGETQYF,TGTGCCTGGGGCGGGGCACCGGGACTAGCGGGAGAGACCCAGTACTTC
TRBJ1-1,-,TRBV6-5,-,CASSFLADTEAFF,TGTGCCAGCAGTTTCCTGGCTGACACTGAAGCTTTCTTT
TRBJ2-2,TRBD2,TRBV28,few,CASSLWAGGQTGELFF,TGTGCCAGCAGTTTATGGGCGGGAGGTCAAACCGGGGAGCTGTTTTTT
TRBJ2-5,-,TRBV9,-,CASSVGLGPRETQYF,TGTGCCAGCAGCGTAGGGTTGGGGCCCCGGGAGACCCAGTACTTC
TRBJ2-2,-,TRBV13,-,CASSRDRTGELFF,TGTGCCAGCAGCCGCGACAGGACCGGGGAGCTGTTTTTT
TRBJ2-2,-,TRBV11-3,-,CASSLGEGGELFF,TGTGCCAGCAGCTTGGGTGAGGGCGGGGAGCTGTTTTTT
TRBJ2-1,TRBD2,TRBV5-1,-,CASSLLAGLTSYNEQFF,TGCGCCAGCAGCTTACTAGCGGGTCTAACCTCCTACAATGAGCAGTTCTTC
TRBJ2-3,TRBD1,TRBV5-6,-,CASSFIDRGDTDTQYF,TGTGCCAGCAGCTTCATAGACAGGGGGGACACAGATACGCAGTATTTT